These 18 T cell receptor beta chains share one sample of origin, sequenced in a study of graft-versus-host responses after intestinal transplantation. Only in-frame clones appear in the TCRdb table, and some are missing; sequencing was by immunoSEQ multiplex PCR. Here the sample spans 45,000 to 60,000 clones, roughly 91% being singletons. These receptors lack a known antigen. The sample was unstimulated CD4+ T cells sorted from spleen or lymph node cells, taken before transplant. Receptor source: a human donor who was the organ donor for an intestinal transplant.

The chain recombines TRBV19 with TRBJ1-2; no firm D call. CDR3 size: 15 residues. The germline V and J ends were trimmed by 1 base and 0 bases, with 9 bases remaining between them. Germline-derived CDR1 and CDR2 are LNHDA and SQIVND (reference sequence). The CDR3 DNA reads as TGTGCCAGTAGTATAGGAACGATCGCTAACTATGGCTACACCTTC. Protein sequence: CASSIGTIANYGYTF.

This clone was observed once. The rearrangement links TRBV6-6 to TRBJ1-5, with D unclear. CDR3 length equals 15 residues. The V gene lost 0 bases and the J gene lost 5 bases, with 11 bases spanning the gap. Per germline, CDR1 MNHNY and CDR2 SVGAGI (reference sequence). CDR3 in DNA: TGTGCCAGCAGTTACTCAGTGGCAGCCCATCAGCCCCAGCATTTT. It codes for CASSYSVAAHQPQHF.

This sequence joins TRBV5-6 and TRBJ1-4, with D possibly TRBD1 on 6 matching bases. The CDR3 has 16 amino acids. Trimming removed 0 bases at V and 8 bases at J, with 17 bases between. Germline V gene data show CDR1 as SGHDT and CDR2 as YYEEEE. CDR3: CASSLAPEGVGEKLFF. In DNA form, the CDR3 reads TGTGCCAGCAGCTTGGCCCCCGAGGGGGTGGGCGAAAAACTGTTTTTT.

The rearrangement uses TRBV27 and TRBJ1-6; no reliable D call. CDR1 MNHEY and CDR2 SMNVEV come from the germline V gene (reference sequence). This CDR3 is 16 amino acids long. V was trimmed by 3 bases and J by 1 base, leaving 10 bases between them. For the CDR3, the DNA is TGTGCCAGCAGTTTTATAGGTCTTTCCTATAATTCACCCCTCCACTTT. This sequence encodes CASSFIGLSYNSPLHF.

J is TRBJ2-2 and V is TRBV2, with TRBD1 identical over 8 bases. J lost 5 bases, V lost 6 bases, and 8 bases had no gene match. Per germline, CDR1 SNHLY and CDR2 FYNNEI. The CDR3 totals 15 residues. The CDR3 nucleotides read TGTGCCAGCAGGGACAGGGCTTTGGGGACCGGGGAGCTGTTTTTT. Its translation: CASRDRALGTGELFF.

This clone was recorded once. The J gene is TRBJ2-1, the V gene TRBV7-2; the D is unclear. Trimming pared 1 base from V and 4 bases from J, leaving 2 bases between. The CDR3 has 12 residues. Germline assignment: CDR1 SGHTA and CDR2 FQGNSA. The CDR3 nucleotides read TGTGCCAGCAGCTTAGGGTACAATGAGCAGTTCTTC. Protein sequence: CASSLGYNEQFF.

The chain is built from TRBV28 and TRBJ2-7; 12 bases are shared with TRBD2. Germline-derived CDR1 and CDR2 are MDHEN and SYDVKM. The CDR3 extends over 15 amino acids. J lost 7 bases, V lost 6 bases, and 10 bases had no gene match. The CDR3 region is CASSMRLAGVYEQYF. CDR3 in DNA: TGTGCCAGCAGCATGAGACTAGCGGGAGTCTATGAGCAGTACTTC.

This clone appeared a single time. The chain links TRBV18 to TRBJ2-2, with 12 bases that match TRBD2. Germline assignment: CDR1 KGHSH and CDR2 LQKENI. The CDR3 is 15 residues long. J lost 5 bases, V lost 5 bases, and 3 bases had no gene match. Written as DNA, the CDR3 is TGTGCCAGCTCAGCGACTAGCGGGAGTACCGGGGAGCTGTTTTTT. Residues: CASSATSGSTGELFF. The full variable domain, with the rest looked up from reference TRBV18 and TRBJ2-2, is NAGVMQNPRHLVRRRGQEARLRCSPMKGHSHVYWYRQLPEEGLKFMVYLQKENIIDESGMPKERFSAEFPKEGPSILRIQQVVRGDSAAYFCASSATSGSTGELFFGEGSRLTVL.

The chain uses TRBV18 and TRBJ1-1; the D gene is possibly TRBD1 (5 bases). The V and J ends lost 3 bases and 1 base respectively, with 6 bases between them. Per germline, CDR1 KGHSH and CDR2 LQKENI. The CDR3 totals 13 residues. This CDR3 reads CASSPGPNTEAFF. The CDR3 nucleotides read TGTGCCAGCTCACCGGGGCCGAACACTGAAGCTTTCTTT.

This clone was counted a single time. The rearrangement links TRBV28 to TRBJ2-2; D is undetermined. The germline V gene has CDR1 MDHEN and CDR2 SYDVKM. This CDR3 comprises 12 residues. V shed 0 bases and J shed 6 bases, with 2 bases lying between them. CDR3 region: CASSLWSGELFF. The CDR3, as DNA: TGTGCCAGCAGTTTATGGTCCGGGGAGCTGTTTTTT.

This chain connects TRBV4-2 to TRBJ2-5, with 9 bases lining up with TRBD2. Per germline, CDR1 LGHNA and CDR2 YNFKEQ. There are 17 residues in the CDR3. J lost 2 bases, V lost 0 bases, and 7 bases had no gene match. In DNA form, the CDR3 reads TGTGCCAGCAGCCAAGATACTAGCGGGTGGATGCAAGAGACCCAGTACTTC. It yields the protein CASSQDTSGWMQETQYF.

The V and J genes are TRBV25-1 and TRBJ2-1, with 9 bases aligning to TRBD2. Germline V lookup: CDR1 MGHDK, CDR2 SYGVNS. Losses at the gene ends were 7 bases for V and 9 bases for J; bases not matched to a gene: 7. The CDR3 runs to 13 residues. CDR3 in DNA: TGTGCCAGCAATCCTAGCGGGATGCCTGAGCAGTTCTTC. Its translation is CASNPSGMPEQFF.

V gene TRBV4-3 combines with J gene TRBJ1-5, with no clear D. V gave up 0 bases and J gave up 5 bases, with 5 bases separating them. Germline V CDR1 and CDR2: LGHNA, YSLEER. The CDR3 length is 13 residues. As DNA, the CDR3 is TGCGCCAGCAGCCAAGACGGGGATCAGCCCCAGCATTTT. It encodes CASSQDGDQPQHF.

J is TRBJ1-5 and V is TRBV7-2; no clear D. Trimming removed 5 bases from V and 10 bases from J, with 18 bases in between. CDR1 and CDR2 from the germline V gene are SGHTA and FQGNSA. There are 14 residues in the CDR3. CDR3 DNA: TGTGCCAGCAGCCGGAGTCAGGCCGGAACTCCCCAGCATTTT. Encoded protein: CASSRSQAGTPQHF.

The chain combines TRBV19 with TRBJ1-2, with D perhaps TRBD1 (5 bases). This CDR3 region has 13 residues. V gave up 9 bases and J gave up 2 bases, with 13 bases separating them. Germline V gene sequence: CDR1 LNHDA, CDR2 SQIVND (reference sequence). CDR3 loop: CASQRGRNYGYTF. The DNA of the CDR3 is TGTGCCAGCCAACGGGGGAGAAACTATGGCTACACCTTC.

The gene calls are TRBV19 and TRBJ2-5; 8 bases map to TRBD1. Gene TRBJ2-7 matches the end of the DNA better, so the J call may be wrong. Germline V CDR1 and CDR2: LNHDA, SQIVND (reference sequence). This CDR3 spans 15 amino acids. CDR3 DNA sequence: TGTGCCAGTAGCGGGACAGGCCTCCCCTCCTACGAGCAGTACTTC. This codes for CASSGTGLPSYEQYF.

This chain connects TRBV28 to TRBJ2-2; D is uncertain. This CDR3 has 14 amino acids. V lost 2 bases to trimming and J lost 7 bases, with 11 bases between them. The V gene's germline CDR1 is MDHEN and CDR2 SYDVKM. Here the CDR3 reads CASSLGSLGGELFF. Written as DNA, the CDR3 is TGTGCCAGCAGTTTAGGTTCCCTGGGCGGGGAGCTGTTTTTT.

The chain links TRBV29-1 to TRBJ2-3; D uncertain. The CDR3 length is 15 residues. From germline, CDR1 is SQVTM and CDR2 ANQGSEA. V lost 4 bases and J lost 3, with 17 bases in between. The CDR3 here is CSVVEFSLVTDTQYF. The CDR3 bases are TGCAGCGTTGTGGAGTTTAGCTTAGTAACAGATACGCAGTATTTT.